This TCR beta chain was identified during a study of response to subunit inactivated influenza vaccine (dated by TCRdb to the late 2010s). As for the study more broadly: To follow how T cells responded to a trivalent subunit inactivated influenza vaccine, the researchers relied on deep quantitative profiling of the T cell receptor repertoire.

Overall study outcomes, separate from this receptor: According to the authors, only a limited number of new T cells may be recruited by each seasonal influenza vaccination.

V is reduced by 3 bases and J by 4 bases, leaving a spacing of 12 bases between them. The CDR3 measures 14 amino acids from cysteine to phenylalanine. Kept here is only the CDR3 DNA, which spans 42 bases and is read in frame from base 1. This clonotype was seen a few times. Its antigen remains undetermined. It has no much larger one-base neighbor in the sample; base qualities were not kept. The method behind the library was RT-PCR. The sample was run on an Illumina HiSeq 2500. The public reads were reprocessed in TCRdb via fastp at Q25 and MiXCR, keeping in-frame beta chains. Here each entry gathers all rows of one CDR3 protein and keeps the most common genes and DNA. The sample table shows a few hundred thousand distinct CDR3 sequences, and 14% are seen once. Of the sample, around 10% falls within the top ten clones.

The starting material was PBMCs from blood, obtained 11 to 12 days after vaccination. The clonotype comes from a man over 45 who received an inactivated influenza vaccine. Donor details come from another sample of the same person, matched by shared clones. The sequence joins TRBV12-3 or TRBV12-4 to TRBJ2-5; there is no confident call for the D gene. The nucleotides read TGTGCCAGCAGTTTTATGGGTGGGATAGAGACCCAGTACTTC. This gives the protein CASSFMGGIETQYF.